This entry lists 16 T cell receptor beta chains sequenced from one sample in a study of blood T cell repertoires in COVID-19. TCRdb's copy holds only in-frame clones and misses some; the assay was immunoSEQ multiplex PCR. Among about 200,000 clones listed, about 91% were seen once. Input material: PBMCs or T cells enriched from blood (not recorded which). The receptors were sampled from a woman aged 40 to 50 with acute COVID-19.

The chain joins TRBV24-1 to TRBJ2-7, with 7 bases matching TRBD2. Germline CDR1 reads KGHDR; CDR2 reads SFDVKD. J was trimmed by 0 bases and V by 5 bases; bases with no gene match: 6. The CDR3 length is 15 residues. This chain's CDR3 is CATSGGEGPSYEQYF. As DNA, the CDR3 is TGTGCCACCAGTGGAGGGGAGGGGCCCTCCTACGAGCAGTACTTC.

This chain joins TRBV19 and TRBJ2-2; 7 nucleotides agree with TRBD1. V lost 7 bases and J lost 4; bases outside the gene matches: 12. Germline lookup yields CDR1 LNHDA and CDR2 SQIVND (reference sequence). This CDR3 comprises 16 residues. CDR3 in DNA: TGTGCCAGTATGAGGGAAAGGGGGCGCGGCACCGGGGAGCTGTTTTTT. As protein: CASMRERGRGTGELFF.

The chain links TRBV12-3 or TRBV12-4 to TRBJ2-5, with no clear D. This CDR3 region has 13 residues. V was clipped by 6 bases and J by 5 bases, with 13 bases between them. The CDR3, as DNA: TGTGCCAGCAGCCGGGTTGATTGGGAGACCCAGTACTTC. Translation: CASSRVDWETQYF.

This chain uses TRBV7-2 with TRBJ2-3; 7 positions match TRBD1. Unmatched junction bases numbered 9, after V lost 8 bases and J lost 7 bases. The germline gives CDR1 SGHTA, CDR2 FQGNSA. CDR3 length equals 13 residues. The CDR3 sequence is CASRWTGDNTQYF. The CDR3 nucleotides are TGTGCCAGCCGATGGACAGGTGACAATACGCAGTATTTT. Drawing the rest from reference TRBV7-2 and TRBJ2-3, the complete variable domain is GAGVSQSPSNKVTEKGKDVELRCDPISGHTALYWYRQSLGQGLEFLIYFQGNSAPDKSGLPSDRFSAERTGGSVSTLTIQRTQQEDSAVYLCASRWTGDNTQYFGPGTRLTVL.

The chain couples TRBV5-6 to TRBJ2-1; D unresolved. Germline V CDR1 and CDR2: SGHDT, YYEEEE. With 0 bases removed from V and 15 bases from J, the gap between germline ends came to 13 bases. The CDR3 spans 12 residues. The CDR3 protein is CASSLEEEVPFF. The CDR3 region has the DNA TGTGCCAGCAGCTTGGAAGAGGAAGTTCCGTTCTTC. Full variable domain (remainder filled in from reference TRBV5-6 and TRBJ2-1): DAGVTQSPTHLIKTRGQQVTLRCSPKSGHDTVSWYQQALGQGPQFIFQYYEEEERQRGNFPDRFSGHQFPNYSSELNVNALLLGDSALYLCASSLEEEVPFFGPGTRLTVL.

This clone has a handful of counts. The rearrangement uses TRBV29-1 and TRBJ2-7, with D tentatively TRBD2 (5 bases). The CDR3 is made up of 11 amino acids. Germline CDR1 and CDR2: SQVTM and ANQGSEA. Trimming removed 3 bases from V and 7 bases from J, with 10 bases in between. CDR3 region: CSVEFGEEQYF. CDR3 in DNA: TGCAGCGTTGAGTTCGGGGAGGAGCAGTACTTC.

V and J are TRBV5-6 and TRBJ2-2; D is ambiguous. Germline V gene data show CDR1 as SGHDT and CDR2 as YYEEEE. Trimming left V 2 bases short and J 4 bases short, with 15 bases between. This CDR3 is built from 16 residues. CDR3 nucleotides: TGTGCCAGCAGCTTTGATCCAGGATCCTTCACCGGGGAGCTGTTTTTT. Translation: CASSFDPGSFTGELFF.

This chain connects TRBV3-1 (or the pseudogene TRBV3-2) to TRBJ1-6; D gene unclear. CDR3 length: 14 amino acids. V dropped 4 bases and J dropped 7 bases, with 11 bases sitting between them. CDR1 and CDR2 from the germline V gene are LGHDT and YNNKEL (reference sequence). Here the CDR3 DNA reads TGTGCCAGCAGCCTTGGAGGGAACAATTCACCCCTCCACTTT. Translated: CASSLGGNNSPLHF.

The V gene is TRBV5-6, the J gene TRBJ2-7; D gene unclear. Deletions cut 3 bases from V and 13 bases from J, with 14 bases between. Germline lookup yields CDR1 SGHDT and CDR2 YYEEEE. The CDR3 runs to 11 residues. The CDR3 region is CASSSNSGSYF. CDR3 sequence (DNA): TGTGCCAGCAGCTCAAACTCGGGTTCCTACTTC.

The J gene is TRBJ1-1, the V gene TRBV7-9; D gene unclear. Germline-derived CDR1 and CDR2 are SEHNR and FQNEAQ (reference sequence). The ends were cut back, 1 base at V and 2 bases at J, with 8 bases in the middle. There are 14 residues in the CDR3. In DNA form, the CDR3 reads TGTGCCAGCAGCTTAGAGGAGGTTAACACTGAAGCTTTCTTT. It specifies CASSLEEVNTEAFF.

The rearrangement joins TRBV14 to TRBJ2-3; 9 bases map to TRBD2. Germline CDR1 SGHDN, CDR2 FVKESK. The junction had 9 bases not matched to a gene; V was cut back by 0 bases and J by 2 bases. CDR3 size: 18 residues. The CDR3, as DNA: TGTGCCAGCAGCCAAGATCGAAGCGGGGGGACCGTCACAGATACGCAGTATTTT. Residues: CASSQDRSGGTVTDTQYF.

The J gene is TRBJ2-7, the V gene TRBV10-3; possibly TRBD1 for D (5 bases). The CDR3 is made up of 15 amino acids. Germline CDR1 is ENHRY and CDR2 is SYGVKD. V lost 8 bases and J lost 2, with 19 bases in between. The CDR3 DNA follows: TGTGCCATCGGCCAGGGTCGTAGTACCGCCTACGAGCAGTACTTC. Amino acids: CAIGQGRSTAYEQYF.

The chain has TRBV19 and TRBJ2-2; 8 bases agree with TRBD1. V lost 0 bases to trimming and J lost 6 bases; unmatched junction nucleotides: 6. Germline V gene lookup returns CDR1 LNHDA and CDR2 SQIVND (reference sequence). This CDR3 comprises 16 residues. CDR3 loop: CASSIEAGQGPGELFF. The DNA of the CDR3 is TGTGCCAGTAGTATAGAGGCCGGACAGGGTCCCGGGGAGCTGTTTTTT.

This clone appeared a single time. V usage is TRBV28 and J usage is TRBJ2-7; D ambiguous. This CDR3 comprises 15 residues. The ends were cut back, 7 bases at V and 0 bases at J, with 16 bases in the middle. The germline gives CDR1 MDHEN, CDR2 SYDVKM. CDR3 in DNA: TGTGCCAGCACCCCTGCGCCGTACAGCTCCTACGAGCAGTACTTC. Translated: CASTPAPYSSYEQYF.

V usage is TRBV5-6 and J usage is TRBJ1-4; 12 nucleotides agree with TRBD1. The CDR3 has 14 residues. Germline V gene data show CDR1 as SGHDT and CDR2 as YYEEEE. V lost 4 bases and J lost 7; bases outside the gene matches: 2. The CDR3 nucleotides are TGTGCCAGCAGCGGGACAGGGGGCGGTGAAAAACTGTTTTTT. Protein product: CASSGTGGGEKLFF.

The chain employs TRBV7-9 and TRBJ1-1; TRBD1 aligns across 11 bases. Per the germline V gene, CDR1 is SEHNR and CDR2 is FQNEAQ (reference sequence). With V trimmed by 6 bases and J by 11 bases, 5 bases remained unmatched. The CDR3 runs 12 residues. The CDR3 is CASSLGQGEAFF. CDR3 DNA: TGTGCCAGCAGTCTGGGACAGGGGGAGGCTTTCTTT.